The rows below give T cell receptor beta chains drawn from one sample of a study of post-analysis software for immune sequencing data. TCRdb fed the PCR reads into MiXCR, producing one record per CDR3 protein. The table has 700,000 to 800,000 distinct CDR3 sequences, 25% to 30% seen once. The sample was blood. Every receptor here comes from a girl aged 10 to 17 with multiple sclerosis. The CDR3 runs from the conserved cysteine through the conserved F or W. The D gene is left open where the match is weak. Clone sizes are given selectively: once, few, many, or a class where the clone is expanded.

>TRBJ2-7|few|TRBD1|TRBV28
TGTGCCAGCAGTCTTCTTCCGGGACAGGGTACCTACGAGCAGTACTTC
CASSLLPGQGTYEQYF
>TRBJ2-3|many|TRBD2|TRBV29-1
TGCAGCGTGACTAGCGGGGGCACAGATACGCAGTATTTT
CSVTSGGTDTQYF
>TRBJ2-5|few|TRBD1|TRBV20-1
TGCAGTGCCCGGGACAGGGGAGGAGGGAGAGAGACCCAGTACTTC
CSARDRGGGRETQYF
>TRBJ1-6|-|-|TRBV20-1
TGCAGTGCTAGTGGGCAGCTAGTGAATTCACCCCTCCACTTT
CSASGQLVNSPLHF
>TRBJ2-7|once|TRBD2|TRBV4-1
TGCGCCAGCAGCCAACTAGCGGGACCTACGGGCGGATCCTACAATGAGCAGTACTTC
CASSQLAGPTGGSYNEQYF
>TRBJ2-5|-|TRBD1|TRBV24-1
TGTGCCACCAGTGATTCCCTGACAGGGGGCGAGACCCAGTACTTC
CATSDSLTGGETQYF
>TRBJ2-5|-|-|TRBV24-1
TGTGCCACCAGTGACATACGGGACCTCAATGAGCAGTACTTC
CATSDIRDLNEQYF
>TRBJ2-7|few|TRBD2|TRBV4-3
TGCGCCAGCAGCCAAGAAATAGCGGGGAGCTCCTACGAGCAGTACTTC
CASSQEIAGSSYEQYF
>TRBJ2-7|few|-|TRBV29-1
TGCAGCGCACGGCAGGGGACCGAGCAGTACTTC
CSARQGTEQYF
>TRBJ2-7|once|-|TRBV7-2
TGTGCCAGCAGTTCCTCCCGGGAAAGGTACGAGCAGTACTTC
CASSSSRERYEQYF
>TRBJ1-6|few|TRBD1|TRBV12-3/TRBV12-4
TGTGCCAGCAGCCGGGACAGCTATAATTCACCCCTCCACTTT
CASSRDSYNSPLHF
>TRBJ2-3|few|TRBD1|TRBV5-5
TGTGCCAGCAGGAACAGGGGGCTTCGCACAGATACGCAGTATTTT
CASRNRGLRTDTQYF
>TRBJ2-6|few|-|TRBV4-3
TGCGCCAGCAGCCTCGTGGGGGCCGGGGCCAACGTCCTGACTTTC
CASSLVGAGANVLTF
>TRBJ1-1|-|-|TRBV12-3/TRBV12-4
TGTACCAGCAGTTTTGAGGGGATCAGCACTGAAGCTTTCTTT
CTSSFEGISTEAFF
>TRBJ1-4|-|-|TRBV2
TGTGCCAGCAGTGGGCGTTTCGACCTCCCTAATGAAAAACTGTTTTTT
CASSGRFDLPNEKLFF
>TRBJ2-7|-|-|TRBV27
TGTGCCAGCAGTGAACCGAGCCTAAGGGGAAACGAGCAGTACTTC
CASSEPSLRGNEQYF
>TRBJ1-2|-|-|TRBV3-1
TGTGCCAGCAGCCAAGGTCAGAGGTTCTTAGGGCCCTACACCTTC
CASSQGQRFLGPYTF
>TRBJ2-1|-|-|TRBV19
TGTGCCAGTAGTATGGGTCTACCTAATTACAATGAGCAGTTCTTC
CASSMGLPNYNEQFF
>TRBJ1-1|-|TRBD1|TRBV4-1
TGCGCCAGCAGCCACGGGAAGGGGGCGGGCACTGAAGCTTTCTTT
CASSHGKGAGTEAFF
>TRBJ2-7|few|-|TRBV3-1
TGTGCCAGCAGCCAAGGGGCGGCAGGAGGATACGAGCAGTACTTC
CASSQGAAGGYEQYF
>TRBJ2-1|-|-|TRBV27
TGTGCCAGCAGTTTGCCGGACTCAACCAGCGGTGAGCAGTTCTTC
CASSLPDSTSGEQFF
>TRBJ2-3|-|-|TRBV20-1
TGCAGTGCTAGAGCGGGCAGCGCCAAGGCAGATACGCAGTATTTT
CSARAGSAKADTQYF
>TRBJ2-7|-|-|TRBV10-3
TGTGCCATCAGTGAGTCGATTAACGACGAGCAGTACTTC
CAISESINDEQYF
>TRBJ1-5|few|TRBD1|TRBV2
TGTGCCAGCAGTGAAGCGCTCGGACAGGTTTCTCAGCCCCAGCATTTT
CASSEALGQVSQPQHF
>TRBJ1-1|few|TRBD1|TRBV4-2
TGTGCCAGCAGCCAAGAGGGACAGACGAACACTGAAGCTTTCTTT
CASSQEGQTNTEAFF
>TRBJ1-5|-|TRBD1|TRBV6-6
TGTGCCAGCACTATTGGTCTTGACAGGGGAGGCCAGCCCCAGCATTTT
CASTIGLDRGGQPQHF
>TRBJ2-7|-|-|TRBV10-3
TGTGCCATCAGGTGGAGCTACGAGCAGTACTTC
CAIRWSYEQYF
>TRBJ2-4|many|-|TRBV6-5
TGTGCCAGCAGCAACCCATCCCCGGACAAAAAAAACATTCAGTACTTC
CASSNPSPDKKNIQYF
>TRBJ1-1|-|TRBD1|TRBV29-1
TGCAGCGCTCTACAGGGGGTGAACACTGAAGCTTTCTTT
CSALQGVNTEAFF
>TRBJ1-2|-|-|TRBV20-1
TGCAGTGCGGGTTTCCGGAGGGATGGCTACACCTTC
CSAGFRRDGYTF
>TRBJ2-3|few|-|TRBV9
TGTGCCAGCAGCCCACAGGAACATACGCAGTATTTT
CASSPQEHTQYF
>TRBJ2-5|-|-|TRBV6-5
TGTGCCAGCAGTTGGAGGGGGGGCATCCGAGAGACCCAGTACTTC
CASSWRGGIRETQYF
>TRBJ2-1|-|-|TRBV11-1
TGTGCCAGCAGCTTATCCGATCAGGGGTCGGGGAATGAGCAGTTCTTC
CASSLSDQGSGNEQFF
>TRBJ2-5|few|TRBD1|TRBV20-1
TGCAGTGCTGAGACAGGGGTAGAGACCCAGTACTTC
CSAETGVETQYF
>TRBJ2-5|-|-|TRBV5-5
TGTGCCAGCAGCTTGCTCCCCAGCCGGGAGACCCAGTACTTC
CASSLLPSRETQYF
>TRBJ1-5|-|-|TRBV19
TGTGCCAGTAGTGTAAACTGGCGAAATAATCAGCCCCAGCATTTT
CASSVNWRNNQPQHF
>TRBJ1-6|-|-|TRBV20-1
TGCAGTGCAGGCGGCAATTCACCCCTCCACTTT
CSAGGNSPLHF
>TRBJ1-1|few|-|TRBV20-1
TGCAGTGCTAACCCTGGACAGCTGAACACTGAAGCTTTCTTT
CSANPGQLNTEAFF
>TRBJ1-6|few|TRBD1|TRBV20-1
TGCAGTGCTAGCGGGGACAGGAGCTCCTATAATTCACCCCTCCACTTT
CSASGDRSSYNSPLHF
>TRBJ2-5|-|-|TRBV2
TGTGCCAGCAGGTGGGGGGCGGAGACCCAGTACTTC
CASRWGAETQYF
>TRBJ1-2|-|-|TRBV11-1
TGTGCCAGCAGCCCCAACCCCTCTAACTATGGCTACACCTTC
CASSPNPSNYGYTF
>TRBJ2-1|few|-|TRBV5-1
TGCGCCAGCAACTTGGCCGGGACTCCGCAGTTCTTC
CASNLAGTPQFF
>TRBJ2-2|-|-|TRBV24-1
TGTGCCACCAGTGACGGTCCCGGGGAGCTGTTTTTT
CATSDGPGELFF
>TRBJ2-7|few|-|TRBV20-1
TGCGGTGCTAGATGGGCGGGACGTTCCTACGAGCAGTACTTC
CGARWAGRSYEQYF
>TRBJ2-3|few|-|TRBV15
TGTGCCACCAGCAGGTACAGGGATTCAGATACGCAGTATTTT
CATSRYRDSDTQYF
>TRBJ1-5|-|-|TRBV20-1
TGCAGTGCTAGAGGGGCCGAAATCAATCAGCCCCAGCATTTT
CSARGAEINQPQHF
>TRBJ2-5|-|TRBD2|TRBV14
TGTGCCAGCAGCCCCCTGACTAGCGGGACCGAGACCCAGTACTTC
CASSPLTSGTETQYF
>TRBJ2-5|-|TRBD1|TRBV6-2/TRBV6-3
TGTGCCAGCAGTAAAGAGGGGGCACAAGAGACCCAGTACTTC
CASSKEGAQETQYF
>TRBJ2-1|-|-|TRBV29-1
TGCAGCGTTGTGGCCAGGCTCTCCTACAATGAGCAGTTCTTC
CSVVARLSYNEQFF
>TRBJ1-2|few|-|TRBV12-3/TRBV12-4
TGTGCCAGCATCCGCTCCGGGACTCACTATGGCTACACCTTC
CASIRSGTHYGYTF
>TRBJ2-7|many|-|TRBV27
TGTGCCAGCAGTTTACAAGGGGCCCAAAAAGCCTACGAGCAGTACTTC
CASSLQGAQKAYEQYF